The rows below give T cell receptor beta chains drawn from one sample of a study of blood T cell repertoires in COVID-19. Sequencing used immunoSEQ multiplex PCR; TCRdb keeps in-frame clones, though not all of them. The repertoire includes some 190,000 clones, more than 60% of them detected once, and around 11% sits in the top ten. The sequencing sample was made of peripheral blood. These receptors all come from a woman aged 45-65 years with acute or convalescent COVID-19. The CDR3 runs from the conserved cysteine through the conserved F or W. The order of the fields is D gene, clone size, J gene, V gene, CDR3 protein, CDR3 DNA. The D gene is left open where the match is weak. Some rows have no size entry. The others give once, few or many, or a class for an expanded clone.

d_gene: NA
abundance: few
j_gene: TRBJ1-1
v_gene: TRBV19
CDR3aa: CASRTPGETEAFF
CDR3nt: TGTGCCAGTAGAACACCGGGAGAAACTGAAGCTTTCTTT

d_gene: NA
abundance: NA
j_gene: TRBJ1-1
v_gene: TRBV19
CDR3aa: CASSRNTEAFF
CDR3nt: TGTGCCAGTAGTCGGAACACTGAAGCTTTCTTT

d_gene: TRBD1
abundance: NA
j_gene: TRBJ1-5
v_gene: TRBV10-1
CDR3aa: CASSIRGRNQPQHF
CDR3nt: TGCGCCAGCAGTATCAGGGGGCGCAATCAGCCCCAGCATTTT

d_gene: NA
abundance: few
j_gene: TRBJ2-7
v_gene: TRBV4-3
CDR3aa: CASSQDLDRRYEQYF
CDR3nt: TGCGCCAGCAGCCAAGATCTCGACAGGAGGTACGAGCAGTACTTC

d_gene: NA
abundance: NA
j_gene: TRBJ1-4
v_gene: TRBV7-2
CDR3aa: CASSPDAGKKLFF
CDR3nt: TGTGCCAGCAGCCCAGACGCGGGGAAAAAACTGTTTTTT

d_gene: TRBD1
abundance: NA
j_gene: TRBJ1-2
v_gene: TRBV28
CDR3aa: CASSELGQGNYGYTF
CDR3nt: TGTGCCAGCAGTGAATTAGGACAGGGGAACTATGGCTACACCTTC

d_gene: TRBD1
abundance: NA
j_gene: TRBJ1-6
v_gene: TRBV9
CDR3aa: CASSGQGAHSPLHF
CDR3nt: TGTGCCAGCAGCGGACAGGGAGCACATTCACCCCTCCACTTT

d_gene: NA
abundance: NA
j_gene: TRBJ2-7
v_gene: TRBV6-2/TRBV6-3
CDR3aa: CASSSHRDFYEQYF
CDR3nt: TGTGCCAGCAGTTCTCACAGGGATTTCTACGAGCAGTACTTC

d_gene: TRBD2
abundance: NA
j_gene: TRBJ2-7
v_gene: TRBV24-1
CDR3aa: CATSDLRGGVFEQYF
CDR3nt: TGTGCCACCAGTGATTTGCGGGGAGGGGTCTTCGAGCAGTACTTC

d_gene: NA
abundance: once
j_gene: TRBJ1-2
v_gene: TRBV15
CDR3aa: CATLGPGGGYTF
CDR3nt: TGTGCCACCCTGGGCCCAGGTGGTGGCTACACCTTC

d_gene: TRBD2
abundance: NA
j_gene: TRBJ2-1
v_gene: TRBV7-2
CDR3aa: CASSLGLAGIYNEQFF
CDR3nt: TGTGCCAGCAGCCTCGGACTAGCGGGAATTTACAATGAGCAGTTCTTC

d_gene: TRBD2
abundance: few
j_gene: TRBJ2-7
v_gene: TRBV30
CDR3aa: CAWSLAGGLSQQYF
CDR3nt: TGTGCCTGGAGCCTAGCGGGGGGCCTCTCCCAGCAGTACTTC

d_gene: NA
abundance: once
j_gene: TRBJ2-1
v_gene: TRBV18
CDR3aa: CASSFWSSQSYNEQFF
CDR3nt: TGTGCCAGCTCATTTTGGTCGAGCCAATCCTACAATGAGCAGTTCTTC

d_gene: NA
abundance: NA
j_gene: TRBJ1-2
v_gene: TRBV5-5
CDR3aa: CASSREGAYGYTF
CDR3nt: TGTGCCAGCAGTCGAGAAGGGGCCTATGGCTACACCTTC

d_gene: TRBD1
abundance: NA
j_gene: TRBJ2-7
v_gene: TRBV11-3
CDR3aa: CASGKSGTGAYEQYF
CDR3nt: TGTGCCAGCGGTAAATCGGGGACAGGGGCGTACGAGCAGTACTTC

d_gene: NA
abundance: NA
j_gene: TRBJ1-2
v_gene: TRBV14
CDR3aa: CASSQGSGAIGYTF
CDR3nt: TGTGCCAGCAGCCAAGGCTCTGGGGCTATTGGCTACACCTTC

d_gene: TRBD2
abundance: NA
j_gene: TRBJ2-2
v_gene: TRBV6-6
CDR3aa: CASSGSPGGGNTGELFF
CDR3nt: TGTGCCAGCAGTGGATCCCCGGGAGGGGGAAACACCGGGGAGCTGTTTTTT

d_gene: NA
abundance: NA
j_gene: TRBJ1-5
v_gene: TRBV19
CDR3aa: CASSRDSLNQPQHF
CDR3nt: TGTGCCAGTAGTCGAGACAGCCTCAATCAGCCCCAGCATTTT

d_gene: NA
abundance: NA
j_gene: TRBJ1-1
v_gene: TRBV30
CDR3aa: CAWSVLGYGTEAFF
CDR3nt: TGTGCCTGGAGTGTACTAGGGTACGGCACTGAAGCTTTCTTT

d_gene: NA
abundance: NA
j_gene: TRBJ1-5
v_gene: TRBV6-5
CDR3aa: CASSRGEASNQPQHF
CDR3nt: TGTGCCAGCAGCAGGGGTGAGGCTAGCAATCAGCCCCAGCATTTT

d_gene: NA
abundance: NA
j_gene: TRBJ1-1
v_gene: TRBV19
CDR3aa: CASSITGYYEAFF
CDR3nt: TGTGCCAGTAGTATAACAGGGTACTATGAAGCTTTCTTT

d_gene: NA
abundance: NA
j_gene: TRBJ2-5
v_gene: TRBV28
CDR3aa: CASSFPQGGETQYF
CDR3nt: TGTGCCAGCAGTTTCCCCCAGGGAGGCGAGACCCAGTACTTC